The entry below describes one TCR beta chain. CDR3 size: 16 residues. Germline V gene sequence: CDR1 SGHTA, CDR2 FQGNSA. This specimen comes from a study of tumor-infiltrating lymphocytes in oesophageal squamous cell carcinoma. TCRdb independently ran MiXCR on the PCR reads; one entry per CDR3 protein. The sample has about 13,000 distinct CDR3 sequences; approximately 53% are singletons. The chain couples TRBV7-2 to TRBJ2-7; 8 bases are shared with TRBD2. The J call may be faulty, since TRBJ2-1 better matches the DNA end. Input material: esophageal tumor tissue. The sequence derives from a male donor with esophageal squamous cell carcinoma. CDR3 nucleotides: TGTGCCAGCAGCTTAGTGTCCGGGGGGGGGTACAATGAGCAGTTCTTC. Translating gives CASSLVSGGGYNEQFF.